The present TCR beta chain was sequenced within a study of T cells in Graves' hyperthyroidism and ophthalmopathy. This clonotype was found many times. It was RNA transcripts that yielded the amplified TCR beta CDR3 regions. HTBI primers were used for first-round RT-PCR of the TCR CDR3. In TCRdb, the multiplex PCR reads were re-called with MiXCR into one record per CDR3 protein. The data hold about 460,000 distinct CDR3 sequences, with 22% observed a single time. Exclusions: uncontrolled infection, other autoimmune disease, pregnancy, lactation. Each diagnosis was grounded in clinical symptoms, serum thyroxine and TRAb, thyroid ultrasound, and orbital computed tomography. V was clipped by 6 bases and J by 8 bases, with 19 bases between them. CDR3 size: 13 residues. Germline V gene data show CDR1 as GTSNPN and CDR2 as SVGIG (reference sequence).

The genes are TRBV30 and TRBJ1-2; the D is unclear. Sequenced sample: blood. The receptor was isolated from a woman in her 70s with Graves' ophthalmopathy. This CDR3 reads CACQAERLWGYTF. The CDR3 DNA follows: TGTGCCTGTCAAGCGGAGCGGCTATGGGGCTACACCTTC.